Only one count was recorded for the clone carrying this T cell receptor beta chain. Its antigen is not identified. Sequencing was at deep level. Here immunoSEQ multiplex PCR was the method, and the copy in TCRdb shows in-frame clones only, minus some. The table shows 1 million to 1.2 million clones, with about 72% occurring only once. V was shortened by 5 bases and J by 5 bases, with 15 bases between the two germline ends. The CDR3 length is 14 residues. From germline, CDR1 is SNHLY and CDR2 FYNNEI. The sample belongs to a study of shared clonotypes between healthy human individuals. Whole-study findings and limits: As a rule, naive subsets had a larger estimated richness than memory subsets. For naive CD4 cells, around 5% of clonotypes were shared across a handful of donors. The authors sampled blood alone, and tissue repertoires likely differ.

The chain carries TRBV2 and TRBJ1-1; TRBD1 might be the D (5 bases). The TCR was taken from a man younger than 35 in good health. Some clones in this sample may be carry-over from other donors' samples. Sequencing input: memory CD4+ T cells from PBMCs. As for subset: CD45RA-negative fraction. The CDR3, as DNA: TGTGCCAGCAGTTGGTTGCAGGGAGGGACTGAAGCTTTCTTT. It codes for CASSWLQGGTEAFF. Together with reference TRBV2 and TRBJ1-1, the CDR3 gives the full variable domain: EPEVTQTPSHQVTQMGQEVILRCVPISNHLYFYWYRQILGQKVEFLVSFYNNEISEKSEIFDDQFSVERPDGSNFTLKIRSTKLEDSAMYFCASSWLQGGTEAFFGQGTRLTVV.